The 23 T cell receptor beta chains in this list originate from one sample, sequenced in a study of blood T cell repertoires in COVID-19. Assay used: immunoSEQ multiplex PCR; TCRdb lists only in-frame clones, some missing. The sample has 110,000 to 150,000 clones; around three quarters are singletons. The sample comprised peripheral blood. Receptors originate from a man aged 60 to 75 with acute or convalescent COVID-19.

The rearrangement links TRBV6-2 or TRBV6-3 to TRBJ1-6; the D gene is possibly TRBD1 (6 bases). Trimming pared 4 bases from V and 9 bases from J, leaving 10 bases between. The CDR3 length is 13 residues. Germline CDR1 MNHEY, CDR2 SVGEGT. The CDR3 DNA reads TGTGCCAGCAGTTCGCACAGGGTTTCACCCCTCCACTTT. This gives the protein CASSSHRVSPLHF.

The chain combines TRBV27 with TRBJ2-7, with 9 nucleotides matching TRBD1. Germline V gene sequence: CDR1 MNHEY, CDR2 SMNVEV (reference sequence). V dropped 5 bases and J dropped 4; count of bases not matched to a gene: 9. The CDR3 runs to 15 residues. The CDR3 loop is CASSPQPQGAYEQYF. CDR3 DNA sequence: TGTGCCAGCAGTCCTCAGCCACAGGGGGCTTACGAGCAGTACTTC.

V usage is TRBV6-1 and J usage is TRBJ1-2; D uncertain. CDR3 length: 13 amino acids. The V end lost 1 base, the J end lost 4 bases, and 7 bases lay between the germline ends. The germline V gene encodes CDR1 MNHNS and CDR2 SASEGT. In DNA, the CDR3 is TGTGCCAGCAGTGAAGTGGACTTCTATGGCTACACCTTC. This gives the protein CASSEVDFYGYTF.

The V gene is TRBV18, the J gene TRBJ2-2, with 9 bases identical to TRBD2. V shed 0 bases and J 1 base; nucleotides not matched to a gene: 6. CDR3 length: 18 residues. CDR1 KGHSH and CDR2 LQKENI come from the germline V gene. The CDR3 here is CASSPPTGTSLNTGELFF. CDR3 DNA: TGTGCCAGCTCACCACCGACCGGGACTAGCCTGAACACCGGGGAGCTGTTTTTT.

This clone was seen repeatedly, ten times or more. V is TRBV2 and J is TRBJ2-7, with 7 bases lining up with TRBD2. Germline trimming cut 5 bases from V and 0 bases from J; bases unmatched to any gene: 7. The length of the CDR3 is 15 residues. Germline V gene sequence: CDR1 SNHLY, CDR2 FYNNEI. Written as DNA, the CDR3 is TGTGCCAGCAGTCCCCTACTAGCGTTCTCCTACGAGCAGTACTTC. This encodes CASSPLLAFSYEQYF.

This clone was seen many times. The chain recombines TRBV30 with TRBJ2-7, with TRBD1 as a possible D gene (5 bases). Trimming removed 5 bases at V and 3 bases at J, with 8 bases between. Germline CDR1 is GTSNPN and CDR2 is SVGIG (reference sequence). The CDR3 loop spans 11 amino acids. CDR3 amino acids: CAWDQGYEQYF. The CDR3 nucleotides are TGTGCCTGGGACCAGGGCTACGAGCAGTACTTC.

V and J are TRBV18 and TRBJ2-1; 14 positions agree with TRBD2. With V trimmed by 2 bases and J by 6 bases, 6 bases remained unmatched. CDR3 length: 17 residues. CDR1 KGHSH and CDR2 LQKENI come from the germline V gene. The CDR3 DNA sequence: TGTGCCAGCTCACCAGGGACTAGCGGGAGAGGTGGCAATGAGCAGTTCTTC. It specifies CASSPGTSGRGGNEQFF.

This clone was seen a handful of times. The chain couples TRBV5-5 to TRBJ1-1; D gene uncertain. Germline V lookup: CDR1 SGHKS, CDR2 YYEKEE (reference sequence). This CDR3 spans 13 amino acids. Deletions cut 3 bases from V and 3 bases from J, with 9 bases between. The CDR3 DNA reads TGTGCCAGCAGCTCAAAGGGAGACACTGAAGCTTTCTTT. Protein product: CASSSKGDTEAFF. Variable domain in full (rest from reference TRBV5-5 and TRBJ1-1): DAGVTQSPTHLIKTRGQQVTLRCSPISGHKSVSWYQQVLGQGPQFIFQYYEKEERGRGNFPDRFSARQFPNYSSELNVNALLLGDSALYLCASSSKGDTEAFFGQGTRLTVV.

CDR3 protein: CASSLGANPSRETQYF. The CDR3 DNA is TGCGCCAGCAGCTTGGGGGCTAACCCCTCCCGAGAGACCCAGTACTTC. This chain connects TRBV5-1 to TRBJ2-5; no clear D gene. The germline gives CDR1 SGHRS, CDR2 YFSETQ. The CDR3 covers 16 residues. Trimming pared 0 bases from V and 4 bases from J, leaving 16 bases between.

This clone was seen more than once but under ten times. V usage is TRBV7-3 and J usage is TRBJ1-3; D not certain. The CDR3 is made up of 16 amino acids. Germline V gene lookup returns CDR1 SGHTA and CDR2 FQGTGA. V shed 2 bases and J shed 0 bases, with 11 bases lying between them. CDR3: CASSLLPGSSGNTIYF. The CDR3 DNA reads TGTGCCAGCAGCTTACTTCCAGGCAGCTCTGGAAACACCATATATTTT.

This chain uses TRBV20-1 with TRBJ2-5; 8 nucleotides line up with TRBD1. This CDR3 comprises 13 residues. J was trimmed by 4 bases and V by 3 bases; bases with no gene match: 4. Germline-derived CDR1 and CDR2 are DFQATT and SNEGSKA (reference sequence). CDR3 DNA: TGCAGTGCTAGTCCGGGACAGGTAGAGACCCAGTACTTC. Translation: CSASPGQVETQYF.

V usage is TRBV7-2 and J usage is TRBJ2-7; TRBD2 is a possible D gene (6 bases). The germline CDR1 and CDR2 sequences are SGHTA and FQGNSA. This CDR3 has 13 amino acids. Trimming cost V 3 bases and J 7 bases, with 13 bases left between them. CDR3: CASSLEGAGEQYF. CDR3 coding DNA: TGTGCCAGCAGCTTGGAGGGCGCGGGTGAGCAGTACTTC.

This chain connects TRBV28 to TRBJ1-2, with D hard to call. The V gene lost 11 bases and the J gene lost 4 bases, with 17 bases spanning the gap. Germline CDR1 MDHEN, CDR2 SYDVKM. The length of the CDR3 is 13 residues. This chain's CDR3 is CALGSTLTYGYTF. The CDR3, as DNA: TGTGCCTTAGGTAGCACACTAACCTATGGCTACACCTTC.

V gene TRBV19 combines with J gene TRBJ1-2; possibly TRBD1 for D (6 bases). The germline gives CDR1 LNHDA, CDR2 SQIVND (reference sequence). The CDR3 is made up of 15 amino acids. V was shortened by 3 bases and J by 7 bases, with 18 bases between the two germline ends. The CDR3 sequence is CASSIGRRQVSGYTF. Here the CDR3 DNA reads TGTGCCAGTAGTATCGGGCGCAGACAGGTTTCTGGCTACACCTTC.

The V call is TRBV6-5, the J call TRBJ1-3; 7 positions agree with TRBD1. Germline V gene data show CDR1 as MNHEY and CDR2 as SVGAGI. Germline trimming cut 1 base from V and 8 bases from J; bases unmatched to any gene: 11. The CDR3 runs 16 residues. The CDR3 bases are TGTGCCAGCAGTTACTGGGCCGGGACAGTTGTGGACACCATATATTTT. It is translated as CASSYWAGTVVDTIYF.

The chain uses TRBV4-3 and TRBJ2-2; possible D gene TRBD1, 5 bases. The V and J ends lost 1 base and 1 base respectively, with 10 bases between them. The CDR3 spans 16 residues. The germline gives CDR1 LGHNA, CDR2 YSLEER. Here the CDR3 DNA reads TGCGCCAGCAGCCAAGCCCTGACAGAGAACACCGGGGAGCTGTTTTTT. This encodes CASSQALTENTGELFF.

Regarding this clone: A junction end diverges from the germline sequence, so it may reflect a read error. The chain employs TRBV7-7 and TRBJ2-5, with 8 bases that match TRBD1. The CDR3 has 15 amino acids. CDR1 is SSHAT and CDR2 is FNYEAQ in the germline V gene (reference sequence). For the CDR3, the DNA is TGTGCTAGCAGCCGGACAGGGATTGGCCAAGAGACCCAGTACTTC. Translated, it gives CASSRTGIGQETQYF.

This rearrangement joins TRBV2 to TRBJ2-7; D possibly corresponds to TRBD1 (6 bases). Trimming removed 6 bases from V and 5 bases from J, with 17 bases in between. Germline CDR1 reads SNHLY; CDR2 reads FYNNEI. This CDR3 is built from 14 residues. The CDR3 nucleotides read TGTGCCAGCAGCCTACAGGGACCCCCCGACGAGCAGTACTTC. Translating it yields CASSLQGPPDEQYF.

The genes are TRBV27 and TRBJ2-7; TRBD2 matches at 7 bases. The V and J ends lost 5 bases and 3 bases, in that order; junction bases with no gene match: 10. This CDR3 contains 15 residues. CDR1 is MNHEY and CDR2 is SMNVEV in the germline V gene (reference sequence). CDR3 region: CASSPLVGGRYEQYF. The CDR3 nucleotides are TGTGCCAGCAGTCCATTGGTGGGAGGGCGCTACGAGCAGTACTTC.

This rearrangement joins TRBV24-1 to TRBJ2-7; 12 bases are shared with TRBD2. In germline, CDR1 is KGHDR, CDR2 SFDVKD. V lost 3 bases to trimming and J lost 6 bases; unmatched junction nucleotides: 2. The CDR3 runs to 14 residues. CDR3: CATSDLAGGTEQYF. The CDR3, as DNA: TGTGCCACCAGTGATCTAGCGGGAGGGACCGAGCAGTACTTC.

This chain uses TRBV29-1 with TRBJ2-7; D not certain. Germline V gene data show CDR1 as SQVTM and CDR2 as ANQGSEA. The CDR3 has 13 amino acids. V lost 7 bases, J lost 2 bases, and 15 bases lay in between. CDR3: CSAISTIAYEQYF. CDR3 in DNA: TGCAGCGCGATCTCGACAATCGCCTACGAGCAGTACTTC.

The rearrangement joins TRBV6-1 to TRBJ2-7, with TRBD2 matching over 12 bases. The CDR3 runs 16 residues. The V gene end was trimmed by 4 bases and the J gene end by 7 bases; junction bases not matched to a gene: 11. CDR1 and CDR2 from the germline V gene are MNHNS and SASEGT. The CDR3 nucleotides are TGTGCCAGCAGTGCCCGGACTAGCGGGGTGCCTCTGGAGCAGTACTTC. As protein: CASSARTSGVPLEQYF.

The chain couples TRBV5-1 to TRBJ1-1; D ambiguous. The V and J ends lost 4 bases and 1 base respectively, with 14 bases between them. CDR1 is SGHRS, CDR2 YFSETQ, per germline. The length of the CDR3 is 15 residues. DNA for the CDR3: TGCGCCAGCAGCGTGGGCCCCCTAAAGAACACTGAAGCTTTCTTT. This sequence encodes CASSVGPLKNTEAFF.